This T cell receptor (beta chain) emerged from a study of response to subunit inactivated influenza vaccine. This clonotype occurred many times. Germline V gene sequence: CDR1 SGHTA, CDR2 FQGNSA. J lost 4 bases, V lost 0 bases, and 7 bases had no gene match. This CDR3 region has 17 residues. One entry per CDR3 protein results from TCRdb running MiXCR on the RT-PCR reads. The repertoire consists of 650,000 to 800,000 distinct CDR3 sequences, with about 14% occurring once and the leading ten covering 6% to 7%. The sequences come from PBMCs from blood, collected 14 to 15 days before vaccination. The V and J genes are TRBV7-2 and TRBJ2-1; 9 bases line up with TRBD2. The sequence was collected from a man aged 50 or older who received an inactivated influenza vaccine. CDR3 in amino acids: CASSLARGGLAYNEQFF. The CDR3 nucleotides read TGTGCCAGCAGCTTAGCCCGTGGGGGACTAGCTTACAATGAGCAGTTCTTC. Based on the CDR3 plus reference TRBV7-2 and TRBJ2-1, the full variable domain is GAGVSQSPSNKVTEKGKDVELRCDPISGHTALYWYRQSLGQGLEFLIYFQGNSAPDKSGLPSDRFSAERTGGSVSTLTIQRTQQEDSAVYLCASSLARGGLAYNEQFFGPGTRLTVL.